This is a list of T cell receptor beta chains from one sample in a study of CD8 T cells in Susac syndrome. TCRdb analysed the immunoSEQ multiplex PCR reads with MiXCR anew, one entry per CDR3 protein. The sample lists about 200,000 distinct CDR3 sequences; roughly 96% were seen once. The material sequenced was CD4+ T cells from PBMCs. All receptors come from a human donor with multiple sclerosis. CDR3s include the opening cysteine and the closing phenylalanine or tryptophan. The D gene is left open where the match is weak. Size is stated for part of the rows, as once, few or many counts, or as a class when the clone is expanded.

V	size	D	J	DNA	CDR3
TRBV2	NA	NA	TRBJ2-1	TGTGCCAGCAGGGTTTGGGAACAGGCGAATGAGCAGTTCTTC	CASRVWEQANEQFF
TRBV18	NA	NA	TRBJ2-7	TGTGCCAGCTCACCGGCTGGCCTCTGGGAGCAGTACTTC	CASSPAGLWEQYF
TRBV30	NA	TRBD2	TRBJ2-1	TGTGCCTGGAGGTTTGGCGGGGGTAACAATGAGCAGTTCTTC	CAWRFGGGNNEQFF
TRBV20-1	NA	TRBD1	TRBJ2-7	TGCAGTGCTAGAGTCCGACAGGGGGTACACGAGCAGTACTTC	CSARVRQGVHEQYF
TRBV29-1	NA	NA	TRBJ1-5	TGCAGCGTTGCCGGGAATAGCAATCAGCCCCAGCATTTT	CSVAGNSNQPQHF
TRBV6-1	NA	TRBD1	TRBJ1-5	TGTGCCAGCAACGGACAGGGGAGTGGCAATCAGCCCCAGCATTTT	CASNGQGSGNQPQHF
TRBV7-3	NA	NA	TRBJ2-5	TGTGCCAGCAGCCGGGGACATACAGAGACCCAGTACTTC	CASSRGHTETQYF
TRBV5-1	once	TRBD1	TRBJ2-7	TGCGCCAGCAGCTCGACAGGGGTAGGTCTGTACGAGCAGTACTTC	CASSSTGVGLYEQYF
TRBV3-1	NA	TRBD1	TRBJ1-2	TGTGCCAGCAGCCCTATGGACCAACAGGGGGGAGCTAACTATGGCTACACCTTC	CASSPMDQQGGANYGYTF
TRBV6-5	NA	TRBD2	TRBJ2-7	TGTGCCACCAGTGTAGCGGGAGCCTTCTACGAGCAGTACTTC	CATSVAGAFYEQYF
TRBV14	NA	NA	TRBJ2-7	TGTGCCAGCAGCCAAGTCGTTGGTGGGGGGCGCGAGCAGTACTTC	CASSQVVGGGREQYF
TRBV18	NA	TRBD1	TRBJ1-1	TGTGCCAGCTCACCCACGGGACAGGGCATGAACACTGAAGCTTTCTTT	CASSPTGQGMNTEAFF
TRBV6-6	NA	NA	TRBJ2-1	TGTGCCACCCTTAGCTGGAGCTCCTACAATGAGCAGTTCTTC	CATLSWSSYNEQFF
TRBV28	NA	NA	TRBJ1-2	TGTGCCAGCGAACAGGGATCCTTCTATGGCTACACCTTC	CASEQGSFYGYTF
TRBV27	once	TRBD2	TRBJ2-1	TGTGCCAGCAGTCCCCCGACTAGCGGGGGCTACAATGAGCAGTTCTTC	CASSPPTSGGYNEQFF
TRBV29-1	NA	NA	TRBJ2-3	TGCAGCGTGGACCAGGGTGTTGCGGATACGCAGTATTTT	CSVDQGVADTQYF
TRBV25-1	NA	NA	TRBJ1-3	TGTGCCAGCGGTCAAACAGGGCGGCGAAACACCATATATTTT	CASGQTGRRNTIYF
TRBV29-1	NA	NA	TRBJ1-5	TGCAGCGTTCAGCCCCAGCATTTT	CSVQPQHF
TRBV12-3/TRBV12-4	NA	NA	TRBJ1-2	TGTGCCAGCAGTTTTGGGGAAGGCTACACCTTC	CASSFGEGYTF
TRBV20-1	NA	NA	TRBJ2-1	TGCAGTGCCCTTTACAGGGTCAATGAGCAGTTCTTC	CSALYRVNEQFF
TRBV14	NA	NA	TRBJ2-2	TGTGCCAGCAGCCAAGAACTGACCACCGGGGAGCTGTTTTTT	CASSQELTTGELFF
TRBV20-1	once	NA	TRBJ1-5	TGCAGTGCTAGAAGAGGGATAGGACAGCCCCAGCATTTT	CSARRGIGQPQHF
TRBV29-1	NA	NA	TRBJ1-2	TGCAGCGTTGGGTCAGGGATCAACTATGGCTACACCTTC	CSVGSGINYGYTF
TRBV20-1	NA	TRBD1	TRBJ1-2	TGCAGTGCTAGGAGCCTACAGGGGAGGAACTATGGCTACACCTTC	CSARSLQGRNYGYTF
TRBV19	NA	NA	TRBJ1-2	TGTGCCAGTGGACAAGGAGGCTACACCTTC	CASGQGGYTF
TRBV9	NA	NA	TRBJ2-2	TGTGCCAGCAGCGTAGGGCAGGGGAACGCCGGGGAGCTGTTTTTT	CASSVGQGNAGELFF
TRBV20-1	once	NA	TRBJ1-4	TGCAGTGCCCGATCCTCCGAGGAAAAACTGTTTTTT	CSARSSEEKLFF
TRBV15	NA	TRBD2	TRBJ2-7	TGTGCCACCAGCAGAGATCGCGCTAGCGGTTCCTACGAGCAGTACTTC	CATSRDRASGSYEQYF
TRBV29-1	NA	TRBD1	TRBJ1-5	TGCAGCGTATTGGGACAGTTTGAGGGGCCCCAGCATTTT	CSVLGQFEGPQHF
TRBV29-1	NA	NA	TRBJ1-5	TGCAGCGTGAAACAGGGAGATAATCAGCCCCAGCATTTT	CSVKQGDNQPQHF
TRBV11-1	NA	NA	TRBJ2-3	TGTGCCAGCAGCTTAGCTTCGGGACTGTGGGATACGCAGTATTTT	CASSLASGLWDTQYF
TRBV12-3/TRBV12-4	NA	NA	TRBJ1-1	NA	CASSFLAGAGGTEAFF
TRBV27	NA	TRBD2	TRBJ2-3	TGTGCCAGCATTCCTCTTGTGGCTAGCGGGAGCACGCAGTATTTT	CASIPLVASGSTQYF
TRBV6-5	NA	TRBD2	TRBJ2-7	TGTGCCAGCAGTTACTCGAGCGGGAACTACGAGCAGTACTTC	CASSYSSGNYEQYF
TRBV7-3	NA	NA	TRBJ2-3	TGTGCCAGCAGCTTACAGGGTGGAGATACGCAGTATTTT	CASSLQGGDTQYF
TRBV20-1	NA	NA	TRBJ1-1	TGCAGTGCTAGAGATCACAGGGCTGAAGCTTTCTTT	CSARDHRAEAFF
TRBV20-1	NA	NA	TRBJ2-7	TGCAGTGCTAGAGAAGGGAATTACGAGCAGTACTTC	CSAREGNYEQYF
TRBV11-3	NA	NA	TRBJ2-6	TGTGCCAGCGCTCTCCGTTCGACCTCTGGGGCCAACGTCCTGACTTTC	CASALRSTSGANVLTF
TRBV28	few	NA	TRBJ2-1	TGTGCCAGCAGTTTCGACAATGAGCAGTTCTTC	CASSFDNEQFF
TRBV3-1	NA	TRBD2	TRBJ2-4	TGTGCCAGCAGCCAAGCAAGTACGGGAGGGATTCAGTACTTC	CASSQASTGGIQYF
TRBV20-1	once	NA	TRBJ2-1	TGCAGTGCTCCCGACCGGGTGGGGGACAATGAGCAGTTCTTC	CSAPDRVGDNEQFF
TRBV2	NA	NA	TRBJ1-2	TGTGCCCAGAGGGCCCGAATAGGCTACACCTTC	CAQRARIGYTF
TRBV20-1	NA	NA	TRBJ1-1	TGCAGTGCTTCGGACGGGGGACGCACTGAAGCTTTCTTT	CSASDGGRTEAFF
TRBV20-1	NA	NA	TRBJ1-6	TGCAGTGCTAGAGTTGTGGTGAATTCACCCCTCCACTTT	CSARVVVNSPLHF
TRBV3-1	NA	NA	TRBJ2-2	TGTGCCAGCAGCCAAGATGGGGGAGTCACCGGGGAGCTGTTTTTT	CASSQDGGVTGELFF
TRBV19	NA	TRBD1	TRBJ2-7	TGTGCCAGTAGCCCGGGACAGGGGGCGCTGGAGCAGTACTTC	CASSPGQGALEQYF
TRBV4-1	once	NA	TRBJ1-4	TGCGCCAGCAGCCAACCGAGTCGGGGCAATGAAAAACTGTTTTTT	CASSQPSRGNEKLFF
TRBV7-2	NA	TRBD1	TRBJ2-7	TGTGCCAGCAGCTTAGACGGCAGGGGGCCCAACGAGCAGTACTTC	CASSLDGRGPNEQYF
TRBV27	NA	NA	TRBJ1-4	TGTGCCAGCAGTTTGAAAACCCAGGGTCGTGCTAATGAAAAACTGTTTTTT	CASSLKTQGRANEKLFF
TRBV20-1	NA	TRBD1	TRBJ1-2	TGCAGTGCCTACAGGGGGCCGTCTAACTATGGCTACACCTTC	CSAYRGPSNYGYTF